The clone carrying this T cell receptor beta chain was counted only a few times. Some clones are missing from TCRdb's copy, which holds only in-frame ones; the method was immunoSEQ multiplex PCR. This table holds 440,000 or so clones, 90% found once. This sample is part of a study of Ad26.COV2.S vaccination and SARS-CoV-2 variants. Per germline, CDR1 MNHEY and CDR2 SMNVEV (reference sequence). The V and J ends lost 5 bases and 6 bases respectively, with 17 bases between them. The CDR3 is made up of 15 amino acids. Treatment denoted: roughly 19 received Ad26.COV2.S at low or high dose, single or two shots; 5 received placebo; per-sample allocation not given. Specimen acquisition occurred on day 63 following the initial vaccine or placebo injection. This Boston cohort included adults aged 18-55 years.

This clonotype was sampled from a person aged 18 to 59 who received the Ad26.COV2.S COVID-19 vaccine or a placebo. The sequenced sample was peripheral blood, obtained in a trial of Ad26.COV2.S vaccine versus placebo. The chain links TRBV27 to TRBJ2-1; perhaps TRBD2 as D (6 bases). The CDR3: CASSVLQRVGNEQFF. The DNA of the CDR3 is TGTGCCAGCAGTGTGCTACAGCGGGTTGGCAATGAGCAGTTCTTC.